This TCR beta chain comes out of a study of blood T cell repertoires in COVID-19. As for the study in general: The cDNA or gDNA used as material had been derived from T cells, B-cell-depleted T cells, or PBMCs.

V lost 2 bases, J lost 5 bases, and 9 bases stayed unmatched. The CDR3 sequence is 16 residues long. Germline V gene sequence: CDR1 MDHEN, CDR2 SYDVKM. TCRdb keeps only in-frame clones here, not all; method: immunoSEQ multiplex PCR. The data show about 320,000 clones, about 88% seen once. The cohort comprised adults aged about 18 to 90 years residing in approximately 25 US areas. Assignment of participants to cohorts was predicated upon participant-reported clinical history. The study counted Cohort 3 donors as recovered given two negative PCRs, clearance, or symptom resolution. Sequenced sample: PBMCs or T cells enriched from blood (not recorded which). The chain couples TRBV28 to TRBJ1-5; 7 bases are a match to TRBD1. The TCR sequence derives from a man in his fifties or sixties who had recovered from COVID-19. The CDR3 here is CASSLNPRQGYQPQHF. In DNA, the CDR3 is TGTGCCAGCAGTTTAAATCCGCGACAGGGTTATCAGCCCCAGCATTTT.